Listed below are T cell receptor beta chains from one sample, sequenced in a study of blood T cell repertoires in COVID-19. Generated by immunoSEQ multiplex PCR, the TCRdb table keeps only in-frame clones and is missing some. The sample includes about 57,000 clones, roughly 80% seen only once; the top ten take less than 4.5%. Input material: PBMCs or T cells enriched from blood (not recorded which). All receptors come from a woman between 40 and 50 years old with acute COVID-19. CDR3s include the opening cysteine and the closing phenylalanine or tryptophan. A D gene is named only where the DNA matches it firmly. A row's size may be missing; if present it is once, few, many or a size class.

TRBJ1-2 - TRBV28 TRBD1 CASSLAGGLGYTF TGTGCCAGCAGTTTAGCAGGGGGCTTAGGCTACACCTTC
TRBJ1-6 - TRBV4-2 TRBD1 CASSLRDREVSPLHF TGTGCCAGCAGCCTCCGGGACAGGGAAGTTTCACCCCTCCACTTT
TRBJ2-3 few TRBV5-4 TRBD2 CASSLLSGTSTDTQYF TGTGCCAGCAGCTTGCTTAGCGGGACAAGCACAGATACGCAGTATTTT
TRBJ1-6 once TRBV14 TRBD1 CASSKPGQGVYNSPLHF TGTGCCAGCAGCAAACCGGGACAGGGGGTCTATAATTCACCCCTCCACTTT
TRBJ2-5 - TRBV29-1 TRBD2 CSVGLKGGETQYF TGCAGCGTGGGCCTGAAGGGAGGGGAGACCCAGTACTTC
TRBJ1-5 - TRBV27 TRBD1 CASSQGTGGNQPQHF TGTGCCAGCAGTCAAGGGACAGGGGGGAATCAGCCCCAGCATTTT
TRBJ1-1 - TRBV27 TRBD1 CASSSGQGLMNTEAFF TGTGCCAGCAGTTCAGGACAGGGGCTCATGAACACTGAAGCTTTCTTT
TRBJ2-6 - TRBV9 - CASSVEGPGANVLTF TGTGCCAGCAGCGTAGAGGGGCCTGGGGCCAACGTCCTGACTTTC
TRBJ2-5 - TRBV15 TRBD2 CATSTGLAGGPQETQYF TGTGCCACCAGCACGGGACTAGCGGGGGGACCCCAAGAGACCCAGTACTTC
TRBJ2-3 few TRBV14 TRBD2 CASSPSTSGSVNTQYF TGTGCCAGCAGCCCGTCCACTAGCGGGAGTGTAAATACGCAGTATTTT
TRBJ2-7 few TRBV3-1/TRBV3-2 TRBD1 CASSRGTGGTYEQYF TGTGCCAGCAGCCGGGGGACAGGGGGCACCTACGAGCAGTACTTC
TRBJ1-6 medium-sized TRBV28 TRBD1 CASSFDAGGGNSPLHF TGTGCCAGCAGTTTCGACGCAGGGGGCGGCAATTCACCCCTCCACTTT
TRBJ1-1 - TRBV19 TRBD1 CASSPRDRGIDTEAFF TGTGCCAGTAGTCCAAGGGACAGGGGGATTGACACTGAAGCTTTCTTT
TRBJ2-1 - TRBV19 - CASTDRSTYNEQFF TGTGCCAGTACCGACAGGTCTACCTACAATGAGCAGTTCTTC
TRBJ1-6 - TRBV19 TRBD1 CASSLRQGNNSPLHF TGTGCCAGTAGTCTTCGACAGGGCAATAATTCACCCCTCCACTTT
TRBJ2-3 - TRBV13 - CASSTAVRPDTQYF TGTGCCAGCAGCACCGCGGTCCGACCAGATACGCAGTATTTT
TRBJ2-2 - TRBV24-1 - CATAGTLNTGELFF TGTGCCACCGCCGGGACACTAAACACCGGGGAGCTGTTTTTT
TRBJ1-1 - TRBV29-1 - CSVENSEAFF TGCAGCGTTGAGAACAGTGAAGCTTTCTTT
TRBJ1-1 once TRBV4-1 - CASSQGTVANTEAFF TGCGCCAGCAGCCAAGGGACAGTGGCGAACACTGAAGCTTTCTTT
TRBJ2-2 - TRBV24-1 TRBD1 CATRGTGYTGELFF TGTGCCACCAGAGGGACAGGGTACACCGGGGAGCTGTTTTTT
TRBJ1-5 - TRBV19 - CASSIGAGYRDQPQHF TGTGCCAGTAGTATTGGGGCGGGGTATCGCGATCAGCCCCAGCATTTT
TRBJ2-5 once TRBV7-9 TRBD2 CASQLHGGSETQYF TGTGCCAGCCAGCTACACGGGGGGTCGGAGACCCAGTACTTC
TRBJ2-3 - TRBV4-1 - CASSQVAGATSDTQYF TGCGCCAGCAGCCAAGTTGCGGGGGCCACTTCAGATACGCAGTATTTT
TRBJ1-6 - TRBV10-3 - CASKEGNSPLHF TGTGCCTCCAAGGAGGGTAATTCACCCCTCCACTTT
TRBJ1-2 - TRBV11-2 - CASSLERTSYGYTF TGTGCCAGCAGCTTAGAAAGGACAAGCTATGGCTACACCTTC
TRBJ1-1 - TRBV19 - CASSIGGWDTEAFF TGTGCCAGTAGTATAGGCGGGTGGGACACTGAAGCTTTCTTT
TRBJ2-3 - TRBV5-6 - CASSLPSTGTDTQYF TGTGCCAGCAGCTTGCCTTCGACAGGCACAGATACGCAGTATTTT
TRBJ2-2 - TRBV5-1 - CASSLVRGTGELFF TGCGCCAGCAGCTTGGTACGGGGCACCGGGGAGCTGTTTTTT
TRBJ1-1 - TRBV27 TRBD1 CASSSGTGAKANTEAFF TGTGCCAGCAGTTCCGGGACAGGGGCGAAAGCGAACACTGAAGCTTTCTTT
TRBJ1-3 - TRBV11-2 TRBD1 CASSLHYPGQGVYF TGTGCCAGCAGCTTACATTATCCGGGACAGGGAGTATATTTT
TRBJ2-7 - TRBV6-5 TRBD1 CASSSYLGTGVGEQYF TGTGCCAGCAGTTCCTACCTCGGGACAGGGGTTGGCGAGCAGTACTTC
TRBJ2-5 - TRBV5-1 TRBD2 CASSLAPTGGRETQYF TGCGCCAGCAGCTTGGCACCAACGGGAGGAAGGGAGACCCAGTACTTC
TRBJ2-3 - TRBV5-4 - CASSAPGTDTQYF TGTGCCAGCAGCGCCCCAGGCACAGATACGCAGTATTTT
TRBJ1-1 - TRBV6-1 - CASSEGRNTEAFF TGTGCCAGCAGTGAAGGTCGGAACACTGAAGCTTTCTTT
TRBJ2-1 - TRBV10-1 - CASSVGSLSSYNEQFF TGCGCCAGCAGTGTAGGTAGCTTAAGCTCCTACAATGAGCAGTTCTTC
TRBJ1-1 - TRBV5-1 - CASGYGGVNTEAFF TGCGCCAGCGGCTACGGCGGGGTGAACACTGAAGCTTTCTTT
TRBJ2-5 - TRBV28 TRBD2 CASMSGSWKTQYF TGTGCCAGCATGAGCGGGAGCTGGAAGACCCAGTACTTC
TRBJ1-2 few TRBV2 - CASSEQGFQGYTF TGTGCCAGCAGTGAACAGGGGTTCCAGGGCTACACCTTC
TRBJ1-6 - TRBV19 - CASSIRQANYNSPLHF TGTGCCAGTAGTATCCGACAGGCCAACTATAATTCACCCCTCCACTTT
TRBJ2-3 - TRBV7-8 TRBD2 CASSLIAGASTDTQYF TGTGCCAGCAGCTTGATAGCGGGGGCTAGCACAGATACGCAGTATTTT
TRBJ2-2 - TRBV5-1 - CASLRGGTGELFF TGCGCCAGCCTTCGCGGTGGCACCGGGGAGCTGTTTTTT
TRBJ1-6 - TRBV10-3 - CAISLGAGNNSPLHF TGTGCCATCAGCCTGGGGGCAGGAAATAATTCACCCCTCCACTTT
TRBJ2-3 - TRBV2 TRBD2 CASSSPQTSGGPTDTQYF TGTGCCAGCAGTTCCCCTCAAACTAGCGGGGGACCCACAGATACGCAGTATTTT
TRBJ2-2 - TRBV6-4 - CASSPQGRGTGELFF TGTGCCAGCAGTCCTCAGGGGCGCGGGACCGGGGAGCTGTTTTTT
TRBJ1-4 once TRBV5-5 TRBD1 CASSLQGRKLFF TGTGCCAGCAGCTTACAGGGGAGAAAACTGTTTTTT
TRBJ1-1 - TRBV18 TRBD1 CASSPGTGANTEAFF TGTGCCAGCTCACCAGGGACAGGGGCGAACACTGAAGCTTTCTTT
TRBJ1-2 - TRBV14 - CASSQTQDPNYGYTF TGTGCCAGCAGCCAGACACAAGATCCTAACTATGGCTACACCTTC
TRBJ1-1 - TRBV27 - CASSLWRGVTEAFF TGTGCCAGCAGTTTATGGAGGGGTGTAACTGAAGCTTTCTTT
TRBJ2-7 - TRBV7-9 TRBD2 CASSWGLAFSEQYF TGTGCCAGCAGCTGGGGACTAGCCTTCTCCGAGCAGTACTTC
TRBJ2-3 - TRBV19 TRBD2 CASSPHETSGVADTQYF TGTGCCAGTAGTCCCCATGAAACTAGCGGGGTAGCAGATACGCAGTATTTT
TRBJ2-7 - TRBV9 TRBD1 CASSLSGQGYEQYF TGTGCCAGCAGCCTTTCGGGACAGGGCTACGAGCAGTACTTC